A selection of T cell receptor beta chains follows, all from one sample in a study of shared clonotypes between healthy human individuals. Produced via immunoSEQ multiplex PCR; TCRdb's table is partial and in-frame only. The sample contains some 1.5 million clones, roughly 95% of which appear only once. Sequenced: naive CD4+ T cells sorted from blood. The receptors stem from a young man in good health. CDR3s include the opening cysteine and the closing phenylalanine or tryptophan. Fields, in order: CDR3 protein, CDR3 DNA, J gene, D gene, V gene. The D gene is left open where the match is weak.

CASKGLAGGPGEQYF TGTGCCAGCAAGGGGCTAGCGGGAGGGCCGGGGGAGCAGTACTTC TRBJ2-7 TRBD2 TRBV2
CASSLRRADTTYEQYF TGTGCCAGCTCACTCCGTCGAGCGGATACTACCTACGAGCAGTACTTC TRBJ2-7 NA TRBV18
CASSLFGNTEAFF TGTGCCAGCAGCTTGTTTGGTAACACTGAAGCTTTCTTT TRBJ1-1 NA TRBV5-4
CASRPGLVSHEQYF TGTGCCAGCAGGCCGGGACTAGTCTCCCACGAGCAGTACTTC TRBJ2-7 TRBD2 TRBV28
CASSLWGSGRANNEQFF TGTGCCAGCAGCTTATGGGGTAGCGGGAGGGCGAACAATGAGCAGTTCTTC TRBJ2-1 TRBD2 TRBV7-9
CASSLPGASYNEQFF TGTGCCAGCAGCTTACCCGGGGCCTCCTACAATGAGCAGTTCTTC TRBJ2-1 NA TRBV5-6
CASSSAGGNTEAFF TGCGCCAGCAGCTCCGCAGGGGGTAACACTGAAGCTTTCTTT TRBJ1-1 TRBD1 TRBV5-1
CASSWDRTEAFF TGCGCCAGCAGCTGGGACAGGACTGAAGCTTTCTTT TRBJ1-1 TRBD1 TRBV5-1
CASSIRVSTDTQYF TGTGCCAGTAGTATAAGGGTTAGCACAGATACGCAGTATTTT TRBJ2-3 NA TRBV19
CASSLKGSSGNTIYF TGTGCCAGCAGTCTAAAGGGGAGCTCTGGAAACACCATATATTTT TRBJ1-3 NA TRBV28
CASIQGWGYSSYNEQFF TGTGCCAGCATCCAGGGGTGGGGGTACAGCTCCTACAATGAGCAGTTCTTC TRBJ2-1 NA TRBV7-8
CASSLAAVSWDEQFF TGTGCCAGCAGCTTAGCGGCCGTAAGCTGGGATGAGCAGTTCTTC TRBJ2-1 NA TRBV7-2
CASSASPYEQYF TGTGCCAGCAGTGCTAGTCCCTACGAGCAGTACTTC TRBJ2-7 NA TRBV6-1
CASSASGSYEQYF TGCGCCAGCAGTGCTAGCGGAAGTTACGAGCAGTACTTC TRBJ2-7 TRBD2 TRBV10-1
CASRTVLNTGELFF TGTGCCAGCCGTACGGTCCTGAACACCGGGGAGCTGTTTTTT TRBJ2-2 NA TRBV18
CASSRTVSFNQPQHF TGTGCCAGCAGCCGTACAGTATCCTTTAATCAGCCCCAGCATTTT TRBJ1-5 NA TRBV5-6
CASTRGYEQYF TGTGCCAGCACGCGGGGTTACGAGCAGTACTTC TRBJ2-7 NA TRBV28
CASSPTLLAGANTGELFF TGTGCCAGCAGCCCGACGCTCTTAGCTGGGGCGAACACCGGGGAGCTGTTTTTT TRBJ2-2 NA TRBV2
CASSPSDYTPSYEQYF TGTGCCAGCAGCCCCTCGGACTACACTCCCTCCTACGAGCAGTACTTC TRBJ2-7 NA TRBV7-9
CASSFTGANVLTF TGTGCCAGCAGTTTTACCGGGGCCAACGTCCTGACTTTC TRBJ2-6 NA TRBV28